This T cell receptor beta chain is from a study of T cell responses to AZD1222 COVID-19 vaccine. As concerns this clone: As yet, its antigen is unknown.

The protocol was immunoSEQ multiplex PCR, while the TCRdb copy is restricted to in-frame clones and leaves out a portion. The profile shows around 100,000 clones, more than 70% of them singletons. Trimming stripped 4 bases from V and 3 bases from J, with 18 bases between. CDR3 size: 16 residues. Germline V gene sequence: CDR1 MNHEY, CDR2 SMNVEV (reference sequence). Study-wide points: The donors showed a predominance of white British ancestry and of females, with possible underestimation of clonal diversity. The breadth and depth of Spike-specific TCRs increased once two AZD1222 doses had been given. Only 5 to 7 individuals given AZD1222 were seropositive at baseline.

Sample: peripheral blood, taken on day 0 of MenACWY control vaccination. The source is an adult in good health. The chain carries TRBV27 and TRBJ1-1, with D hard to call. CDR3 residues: CASSSPIGLGDTEAFF. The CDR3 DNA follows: TGTGCCAGCAGTTCCCCCATAGGCCTGGGTGACACTGAAGCTTTCTTT.